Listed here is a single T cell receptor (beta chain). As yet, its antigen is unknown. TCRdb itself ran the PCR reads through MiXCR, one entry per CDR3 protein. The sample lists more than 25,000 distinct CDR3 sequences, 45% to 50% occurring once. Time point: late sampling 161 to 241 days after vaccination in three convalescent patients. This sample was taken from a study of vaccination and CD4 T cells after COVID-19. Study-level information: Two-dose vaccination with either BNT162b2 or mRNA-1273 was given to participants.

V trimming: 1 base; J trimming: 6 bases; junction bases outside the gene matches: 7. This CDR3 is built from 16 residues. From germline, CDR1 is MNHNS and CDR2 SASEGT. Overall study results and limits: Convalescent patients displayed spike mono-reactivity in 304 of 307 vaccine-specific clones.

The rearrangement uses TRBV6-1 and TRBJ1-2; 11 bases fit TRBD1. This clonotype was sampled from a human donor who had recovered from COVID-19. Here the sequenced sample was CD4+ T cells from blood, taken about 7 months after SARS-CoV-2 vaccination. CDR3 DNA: TGTGCCAGCAGTGAAGAGGTGGGACAGGGGGGCCATGGCTACACCTTC. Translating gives CASSEEVGQGGHGYTF.